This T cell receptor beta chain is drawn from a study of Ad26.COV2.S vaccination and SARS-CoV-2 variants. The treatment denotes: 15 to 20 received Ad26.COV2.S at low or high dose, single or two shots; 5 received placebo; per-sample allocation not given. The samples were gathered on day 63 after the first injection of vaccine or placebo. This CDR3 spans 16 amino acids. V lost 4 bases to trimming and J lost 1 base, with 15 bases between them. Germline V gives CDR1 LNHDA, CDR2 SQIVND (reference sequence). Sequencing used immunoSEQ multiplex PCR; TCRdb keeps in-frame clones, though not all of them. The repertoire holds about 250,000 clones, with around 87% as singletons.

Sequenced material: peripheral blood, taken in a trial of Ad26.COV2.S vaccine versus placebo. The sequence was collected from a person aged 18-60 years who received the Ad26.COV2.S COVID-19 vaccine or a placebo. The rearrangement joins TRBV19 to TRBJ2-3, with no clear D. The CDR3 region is CASSTRTWTGTDTQYF. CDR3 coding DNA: TGTGCCAGTAGTACGAGGACCTGGACGGGCACAGATACGCAGTATTTT.